This T cell receptor beta chain was recovered during a study of shared clonotypes between healthy human individuals. Generated by immunoSEQ multiplex PCR, the TCRdb table keeps only in-frame clones and is missing some. The data show 450,000 or so clones, around 77% seen once. This receptor was obtained from a woman aged 40-49 years in good health. Some clones in this sample may be carry-over from other donors' samples. The sample taken for sequencing was PBMCs.

The CDR3 DNA follows: TGTGCCAGCAGCTCGACAGGGCCCTATGGCTACACCTTC. Protein: CASSSTGPYGYTF. V is TRBV7-8 and J is TRBJ1-2, with TRBD1 matching 7 bases. The germline V gene has CDR1 SGHVS and CDR2 FQNEAQ. After removal of 4 bases from V and 4 bases from J, the junction contained 3 bases not matched to a gene. This CDR3 region has 13 residues.